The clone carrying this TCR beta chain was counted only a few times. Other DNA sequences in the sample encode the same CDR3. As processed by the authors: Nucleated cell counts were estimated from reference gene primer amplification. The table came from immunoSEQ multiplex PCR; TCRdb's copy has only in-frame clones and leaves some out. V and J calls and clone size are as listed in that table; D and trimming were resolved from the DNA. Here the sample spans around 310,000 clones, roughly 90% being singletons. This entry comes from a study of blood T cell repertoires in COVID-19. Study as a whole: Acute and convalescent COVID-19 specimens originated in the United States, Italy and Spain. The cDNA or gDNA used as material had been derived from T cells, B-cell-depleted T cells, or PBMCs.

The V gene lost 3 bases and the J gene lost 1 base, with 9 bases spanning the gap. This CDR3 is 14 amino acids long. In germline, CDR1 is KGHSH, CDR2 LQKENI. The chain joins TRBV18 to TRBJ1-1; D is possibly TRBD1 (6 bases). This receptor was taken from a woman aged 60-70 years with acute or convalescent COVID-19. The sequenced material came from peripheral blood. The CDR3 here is CASSPRGGNTEAFF. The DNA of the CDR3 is TGTGCCAGCTCACCGAGGGGGGGGAACACTGAAGCTTTCTTT.